The 13 T cell receptor beta chains below all came from one sample that was sequenced in a study of T cells in Graves' hyperthyroidism and ophthalmopathy. TCR beta CDR3 region amplification was performed from RNA transcripts. The HTBI primer set was used in a first-round RT-PCR of the TCR CDR3. TCRdb recomputed calls from the multiplex PCR reads with MiXCR, one row per CDR3 protein. Of around 690,000 distinct CDR3 sequences listed, around a sixth are singletons. Sequencing was performed on blood. The receptors were gathered from a man aged 45-65 years with Graves' hyperthyroidism.

This clonotype was counted many times. The chain is built from TRBV27 and TRBJ1-1, with D uncertain. Deletions cut 6 bases from V and 0 bases from J, with 17 bases between. The CDR3 has 16 amino acids. Per the germline V gene, CDR1 is MNHEY and CDR2 is SMNVEV (reference sequence). The chain's CDR3 is CASRKGLGGMNTEAFF. Written as DNA, the CDR3 is TGTGCCAGCAGGAAGGGTTTAGGTGGCATGAACACTGAAGCTTTCTTT.

The chain joins TRBV7-9 to TRBJ1-6; D call uncertain. Deletions cut 0 bases from V and 7 bases from J, with 13 bases between. The CDR3 contains 16 residues. Germline V gene sequence: CDR1 SEHNR, CDR2 FQNEAQ (reference sequence). In nucleotides, the CDR3 is TGTGCCAGCAGCTTAGCAGCCGCGGGAAACAATTCACCCCTCCACTTT. It translates to CASSLAAAGNNSPLHF.

This clonotype came up once. The chain recombines TRBV29-1 with TRBJ1-1, with D possibly matching TRBD1 (5 bases). Germline lookup yields CDR1 SQVTM and CDR2 ANQGSEA. With 6 bases removed from V and 4 bases from J, the gap between germline ends came to 18 bases. The CDR3 consists of 14 residues. The CDR3 here is CSVLTVWGVTEAFF. The DNA of the CDR3 is TGCAGCGTCTTGACAGTCTGGGGGGTCACTGAAGCTTTCTTT.

The chain combines TRBV9 with TRBJ1-1, with D unresolved. Trimming cost V 1 base and J 3 bases, with 4 bases left between them. The CDR3 sequence is 12 residues long. The V gene's germline CDR1 is SGDLS and CDR2 YYNGEE. Here the CDR3 DNA reads TGTGCCAGCAGCGTAAGGGACACTGAAGCTTTCTTT. Translation: CASSVRDTEAFF.

This clonotype has a handful of counts. The rearrangement links TRBV28 to TRBJ2-5; 10 nucleotides align to TRBD1. Germline V lookup: CDR1 MDHEN, CDR2 SYDVKM. V lost 5 bases and J lost 5; bases outside the gene matches: 11. The CDR3 is 16 amino acids. The CDR3 here is CASSTYRTGGFETQYF. CDR3 sequence (DNA): TGTGCCAGCAGTACCTACAGGACAGGGGGATTTGAGACCCAGTACTTC.

This clonotype has ten or more counts. The chain employs TRBV2 and TRBJ2-1, with D maybe TRBD1 (6 bases). The germline V gene has CDR1 SNHLY and CDR2 FYNNEI. This CDR3 has 15 residues. V was shortened by 7 bases and J by 0 bases, with 13 bases between the two germline ends. The CDR3 DNA reads TGTGCCAGCATCCCGGGACAAGCCTCCTACAATGAGCAGTTCTTC. Its protein is CASIPGQASYNEQFF.

This clonotype was detected a few times. A junction boundary mismatches the germline segment, possibly from a read error. The genes are TRBV6-1 and TRBJ2-2, with TRBD1 identical over 7 bases. The CDR3 spans 12 residues. Germline V gene lookup returns CDR1 MNHNS and CDR2 SASEGT. The chain's CDR3 is CASRGTAGELFF. In DNA form, the CDR3 reads TGCGCCAGCAGAGGGACAGCCGGGGAGCTGTTTTTT.

V is TRBV29-1 and J is TRBJ2-1; 8 nucleotides agree with TRBD2. V gave up 2 bases and J gave up 5 bases; unmatched junction bases: 5. CDR1 is SQVTM and CDR2 is ANQGSEA in the germline V gene. The CDR3 is 14 residues long. The CDR3 here is CSVEPSGQDNEQFF. The CDR3 nucleotides read TGCAGCGTTGAACCTAGCGGGCAAGACAATGAGCAGTTCTTC.

This clonotype came up many times. V usage is TRBV30 and J usage is TRBJ1-2; maybe TRBD1 (5 bases). CDR1 and CDR2 from the germline V gene are GTSNPN and SVGIG (reference sequence). The CDR3 is 12 residues long. V was shortened by 2 bases and J by 3 bases, with 7 bases between the two germline ends. CDR3 region: CAWSTRDYGYTF. CDR3 coding DNA: TGTGCCTGGAGTACCAGGGACTATGGCTACACCTTC.

The J gene is TRBJ1-5, the V gene TRBV14, with D perhaps matching TRBD1 (5 bases). The germline V and J ends were trimmed by 1 base and 0 bases, with 7 bases remaining between them. CDR1 is SGHDN and CDR2 is FVKESK in the germline V gene. This CDR3 has 15 residues. CDR3 bases: TGTGCCAGCAGCCAAGGTGACAGTAGCAATCAGCCCCAGCATTTT. It translates to CASSQGDSSNQPQHF.

This clonotype was detected a few times. The chain carries TRBV5-1 and TRBJ1-1, with D unclear. The CDR3 consists of 15 residues. Germline CDR1 SGHRS, CDR2 YFSETQ. Trimming left V 0 bases short and J 2 bases short, with 11 bases between. The chain's CDR3 is CASSLGDEGNTEAFF. CDR3 DNA: TGCGCCAGCAGCTTGGGTGATGAAGGTAACACTGAAGCTTTCTTT.

This clonotype was observed at least ten times. The CDR3 sequence is CASSHRWREEVSYNEQFF. The CDR3 nucleotides read TGTGCCAGCAGCCATCGGTGGCGGGAGGAAGTCTCCTACAATGAGCAGTTCTTC. The chain is built from TRBV11-2 and TRBJ2-1; 8 bases align to TRBD2. Trimming removed 5 bases from V and 0 bases from J; junction bases left unmatched: 12. Germline CDR1 is SGHAT and CDR2 is FQNNGV. The CDR3 has 18 residues.

This clonotype has only a few counts. The rearrangement joins TRBV4-1 to TRBJ2-7; 7 nucleotides agree with TRBD2. CDR3 length: 19 residues. V trimming: 0 bases; J trimming: 7 bases; junction bases outside the gene matches: 21. The V gene's germline CDR1 is MGHRA and CDR2 YSYEKL. The CDR3 DNA is TGCGCCAGCAGCCAAGAAAGCCGGGGTAGCGCGGGGGTGACGGGTGAGCAGTACTTC. Its translation: CASSQESRGSAGVTGEQYF.